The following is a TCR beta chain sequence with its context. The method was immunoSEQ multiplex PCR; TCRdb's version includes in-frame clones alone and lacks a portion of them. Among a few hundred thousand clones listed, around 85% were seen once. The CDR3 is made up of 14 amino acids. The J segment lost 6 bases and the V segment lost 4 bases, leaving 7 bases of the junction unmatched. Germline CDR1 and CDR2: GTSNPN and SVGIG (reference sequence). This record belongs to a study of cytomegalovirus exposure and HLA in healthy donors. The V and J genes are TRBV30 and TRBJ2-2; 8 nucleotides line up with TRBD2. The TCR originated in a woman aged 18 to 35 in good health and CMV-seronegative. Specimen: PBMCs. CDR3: CAWTGGRMAGELFF. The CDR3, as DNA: TGTGCCTGGACGGGGGGGCGTATGGCCGGGGAGCTGTTTTTT.